Listed here are 18 T cell receptor beta chains from one sample, sequenced in a study of OX40 agonist ivuxolimab in advanced cancers. The repertoire was sequenced with immunoSEQ multiplex PCR; TCRdb's copy has only in-frame clones and lacks some. Found here are around 23,000 clones, about 82% of them singletons; the top ten hold about a quarter. This specimen was CD4+ or CD8+ T cells sorted from blood, taken in a trial of the OX40 agonist ivuxolimab. All receptors come from an adult with an advanced solid tumor such as melanoma, head and neck, liver or kidney cancer.

By share, this clone ranks as medium-sized (0.01 to 0.1%). This chain joins TRBV28 and TRBJ2-1; 14 bases align to TRBD2. Germline V gene lookup returns CDR1 MDHEN and CDR2 SYDVKM. The CDR3 contains 14 residues. Unmatched junction bases numbered 3, after V lost 5 bases and J lost 9 bases. The CDR3 here is CASSRLAGGSEQFF. As DNA, the CDR3 is TGTGCCAGCAGTCGACTAGCGGGAGGGAGTGAGCAGTTCTTC. Variable domain in full (rest from reference TRBV28 and TRBJ2-1): DVKVTQSSRYLVKRTGEKVFLECVQDMDHENMFWYRQDPGLGLRLIYFSYDVKMKEKGDIPEGYSVSREKKERFSLILESASTNQTSMYLCASSRLAGGSEQFFGPGTRLTVL.

This chain uses TRBV30 with TRBJ1-1; D call uncertain. Trimming cost V 5 bases and J 1 base, with 8 bases left between them. CDR3 length: 12 residues. Germline CDR1 reads GTSNPN; CDR2 reads SVGIG (reference sequence). The CDR3 nucleotides are TGTGCCTGGGCCCTAGGGAACACTGAAGCTTTCTTT. Amino acid sequence: CAWALGNTEAFF.

The rearrangement uses TRBV2 and TRBJ2-2; 9 nucleotides line up with TRBD1. Per germline, CDR1 SNHLY and CDR2 FYNNEI. The CDR3 extends over 16 amino acids. V lost 5 bases, J lost 3 bases, and 7 bases stayed unmatched. CDR3 sequence reads: CASSSTGGIDTGELFF. CDR3 coding DNA: TGTGCCAGCAGTTCTACAGGGGGCATTGACACCGGGGAGCTGTTTTTT. Full variable domain (remainder filled in from reference TRBV2 and TRBJ2-2): EPEVTQTPSHQVTQMGQEVILRCVPISNHLYFYWYRQILGQKVEFLVSFYNNEISEKSEIFDDQFSVERPDGSNFTLKIRSTKLEDSAMYFCASSSTGGIDTGELFFGEGSRLTVL.

V gene TRBV23-1 combines with J gene TRBJ2-2, with D tentatively TRBD1 (5 bases). TRBV23-1 is sorted into the ORF group, with uncertain function. This CDR3 region has 12 residues. V lost 6 bases and J 6 bases, leaving 8 bases between the germline ends. The CDR3 loop reads CASRGRAGELFF. The CDR3 region has the DNA TGCGCCAGCAGGGGGCGAGCCGGGGAGCTGTTTTTT.

The chain uses TRBV19 and TRBJ1-1, with D tentatively TRBD1 (5 bases). Germline V gene lookup returns CDR1 LNHDA and CDR2 SQIVND (reference sequence). V lost 5 bases and J 4 bases, leaving 11 bases between the germline ends. CDR3 length equals 13 residues. CDR3: CASSWGRATEAFF. The CDR3 DNA reads as TGTGCCAGTAGTTGGGGCAGGGCCACTGAAGCTTTCTTT.

This clone was seen a few times. The chain has TRBV9 and TRBJ2-3, with 10 nucleotides matching TRBD1. Trimming cost V 0 bases and J 4 bases; bases outside gene matches: 2. The germline gives CDR1 SGDLS, CDR2 YYNGEE. The CDR3 loop spans 15 amino acids. CDR3 sequence: CASSVVGQGPDTQYF. The CDR3 DNA follows: TGTGCCAGCAGCGTAGTGGGACAGGGGCCAGATACGCAGTATTTT.

The chain recombines TRBV19 with TRBJ1-5; D remains unclear. Trimming cost V 1 base and J 0 bases, with 7 bases left between them. The CDR3 extends over 15 amino acids. In germline, CDR1 is LNHDA, CDR2 SQIVND (reference sequence). The CDR3 nucleotides are TGTGCCAGTAGTATAGGCGGCGGTAGCAATCAGCCCCAGCATTTT. Translating it yields CASSIGGGSNQPQHF. Filled out from reference TRBV19 and TRBJ1-5, the complete variable domain reads DGGITQSPKYLFRKEGQNVTLSCEQNLNHDAMYWYRQDPGQGLRLIYYSQIVNDFQKGDIAEGYSVSREKKESFPLTVTSAQKNPTAFYLCASSIGGGSNQPQHFGDGTRLSIL.

In its sample, this clone was seen a few times. V gene TRBV7-8 combines with J gene TRBJ1-3; D is undetermined. Trimming pared 5 bases from V and 2 bases from J, leaving 16 bases between. CDR3 length: 16 residues. CDR1 and CDR2 from the germline V gene are SGHVS and FQNEAQ. The CDR3 reads CASSPSTGGAGNTIYF. The DNA of the CDR3 is TGTGCCAGCAGCCCTTCTACGGGAGGCGCTGGAAACACCATATATTTT.

The chain carries TRBV29-1 and TRBJ1-1, with D possibly TRBD1 on 5 matching bases. This CDR3 comprises 12 residues. Looked up from germline, CDR1 is SQVTM and CDR2 is ANQGSEA. V was pared by 5 bases and J by 1 base, with 8 bases between. The CDR3 DNA follows: TGCAGCGTTAGGAGGGGGAACACTGAAGCTTTCTTT. It is translated as CSVRRGNTEAFF.

The CDR3 region is CASSLGTSGPGDEQFF. CDR3 bases: TGTGCCAGCAGTTTAGGGACTAGCGGCCCAGGGGATGAGCAGTTCTTC. This rearrangement joins TRBV27 to TRBJ2-1; 11 bases map to TRBD2. V lost 2 bases and J lost 8; bases outside the gene matches: 8. Germline V gene sequence: CDR1 MNHEY, CDR2 SMNVEV (reference sequence). This CDR3 comprises 16 residues.

The chain combines TRBV7-9 with TRBJ2-3; D unresolved. Germline-derived CDR1 and CDR2 are SEHNR and FQNEAQ (reference sequence). The germline V and J ends were trimmed by 1 base and 6 bases, with 8 bases remaining between them. This CDR3 is built from 13 residues. For the CDR3, the DNA is TGTGCCAGCAGCTTAGGGACGAGCGATACGCAGTATTTT. It is translated as CASSLGTSDTQYF.

This clone has only one observation. The chain carries TRBV9 and TRBJ2-7, with 8 bases fitting TRBD1. From germline, CDR1 is SGDLS and CDR2 YYNGEE. This CDR3 comprises 14 residues. With 3 bases clipped from V and 5 bases from J, the junction kept 7 bases outside the gene matches. CDR3 bases: TGTGCCAGCAGCGGAAGACAGGGGTTCGACGAGCAGTACTTC. It yields the protein CASSGRQGFDEQYF.

The chain recombines TRBV19 with TRBJ1-4; 7 positions agree with TRBD1. With 10 bases clipped from V and 8 bases from J, the junction kept 7 bases outside the gene matches. Germline-derived CDR1 and CDR2 are LNHDA and SQIVND (reference sequence). This CDR3 region has 12 residues. The CDR3, as DNA: TGTGCCACCCGGACAGGTAACGAAAAACTGTTTTTT. This sequence encodes CATRTGNEKLFF.

This clone was detected only a few times. The DNA of the CDR3 is TGTGCCAGCAGCCTGCCGATGGGGGAGCTGTTTTTT. Its protein product is CASSLPMGELFF. The J gene is TRBJ2-2, the V gene TRBV9, with D unclear. The CDR3 covers 12 residues. Germline V gene lookup returns CDR1 SGDLS and CDR2 YYNGEE. V was pared by 4 bases and J by 8 bases, with 9 bases between. Full variable domain (remainder filled in from reference TRBV9 and TRBJ2-2): DSGVTQTPKHLITATGQRVTLRCSPRSGDLSVYWYQQSLDQGLQFLIQYYNGEERAKGNILERFSAQQFPDLHSELNLSSLELGDSALYFCASSLPMGELFFGEGSRLTVL.

This chain links TRBV25-1 with TRBJ2-7; 7 bases are a match to TRBD2. The CDR3 length is 12 residues. Trimming took 4 bases from V and 5 from J; bases not matched to a gene: 2. Germline V CDR1 and CDR2: MGHDK, SYGVNS. CDR3: CASSAGTNEQYF. In DNA, the CDR3 is TGTGCCAGCAGTGCCGGGACTAACGAGCAGTACTTC.

This clone is medium-sized within its sample. The V call is TRBV5-1, the J call TRBJ2-3, with D perhaps TRBD1 (6 bases). The CDR3 is 14 residues long. V dropped 0 bases and J dropped 4 bases, with 9 bases sitting between them. The V gene's germline CDR1 is SGHRS and CDR2 YFSETQ. The CDR3 DNA follows: TGCGCCAGCAGCTTGGCCGCAGGGGCAGATACGCAGTATTTT. Encoded protein: CASSLAAGADTQYF.

The chain uses TRBV5-1 and TRBJ2-1, with 7 bases lining up with TRBD1. V dropped 3 bases and J dropped 10; count of bases not matched to a gene: 10. Germline assignment: CDR1 SGHRS and CDR2 YFSETQ. The CDR3 has 14 residues. This CDR3 reads CASSWTTGASEQFF. The CDR3 region has the DNA TGCGCCAGCAGCTGGACCACAGGGGCGAGCGAGCAGTTCTTC.

The chain links TRBV6-1 to TRBJ2-7, with no clear D. Trimming removed 2 bases from V and 4 bases from J, with 15 bases in between. Germline CDR1 reads MNHNS; CDR2 reads SASEGT. CDR3 length: 15 amino acids. In nucleotides, the CDR3 is TGTGCCAGCAGTGAAAGCCGGCGTAACCCTTACGAGCAGTACTTC. Its translation is CASSESRRNPYEQYF.